This T cell receptor beta chain was obtained from a study of long-term antiretroviral therapy in people with HIV. Survey-level immunoSEQ v3.0 assays were run. A target of about 40,000-55,000 T-cell genomes per sample was set for sequencing. Only in-frame clones appear in the TCRdb table, and some are missing; sequencing was by immunoSEQ multiplex PCR. The profile covers around 12,000 clones, with approximately 80% appearing a single time and about 20% taken by the ten largest. The United States was where all participants with HIV were treated. This CDR3 spans 14 amino acids. The V gene lost 3 bases and the J gene lost 1 base, with 7 bases spanning the gap. Germline V gives CDR1 SGDLS, CDR2 YYNGEE.

The input for sequencing was unsorted PBMCs, taken 0.5 years before starting antiretroviral therapy. This TCR was sampled from a woman aged 40 to 49 with HIV. This chain uses TRBV9 with TRBJ2-2; no clear D. CDR3 nucleotide sequence: TGTGCCAGCAGCGGAGTAGTGAACACCGGGGAGCTGTTTTTT. The encoded protein is CASSGVVNTGELFF.